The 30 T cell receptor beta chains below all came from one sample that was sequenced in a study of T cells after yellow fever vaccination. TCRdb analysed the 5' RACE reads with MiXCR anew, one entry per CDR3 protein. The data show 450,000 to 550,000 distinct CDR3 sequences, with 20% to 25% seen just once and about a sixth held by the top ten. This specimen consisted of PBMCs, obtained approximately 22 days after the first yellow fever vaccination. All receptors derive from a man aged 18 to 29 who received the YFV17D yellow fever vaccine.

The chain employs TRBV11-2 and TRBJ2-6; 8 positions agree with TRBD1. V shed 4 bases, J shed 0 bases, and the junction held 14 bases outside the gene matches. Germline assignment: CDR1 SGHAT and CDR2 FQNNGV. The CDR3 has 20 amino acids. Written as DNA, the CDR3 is TGTGCCAGCAGCTCACGGGAACGACAGGGGAGGAGCTCTGGGGCCAACGTCCTGACTTTC. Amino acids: CASSSRERQGRSSGANVLTF.

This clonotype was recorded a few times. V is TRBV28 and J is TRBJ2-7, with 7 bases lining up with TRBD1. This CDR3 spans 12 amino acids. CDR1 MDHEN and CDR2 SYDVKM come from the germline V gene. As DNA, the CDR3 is TGTGCCAGCAGTTTGCCCGGACAGGCCCTATGGGTC. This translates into CASSLPGQALWV.

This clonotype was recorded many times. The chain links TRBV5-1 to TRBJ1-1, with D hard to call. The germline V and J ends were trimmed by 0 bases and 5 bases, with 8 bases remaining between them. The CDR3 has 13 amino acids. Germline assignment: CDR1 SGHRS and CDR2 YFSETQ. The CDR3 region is CASSLAGVTEAFF. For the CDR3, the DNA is TGCGCCAGCAGCTTGGCTGGGGTTACTGAAGCTTTCTTT.

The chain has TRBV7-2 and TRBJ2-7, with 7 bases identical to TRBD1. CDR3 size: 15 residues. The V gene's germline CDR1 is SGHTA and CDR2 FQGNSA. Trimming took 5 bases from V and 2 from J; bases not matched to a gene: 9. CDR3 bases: TGTGCCAGCAGCCAAAGACAGGGTACCCCCTACGAGCAGTACGTC. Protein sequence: CASSQRQGTPYEQYV.

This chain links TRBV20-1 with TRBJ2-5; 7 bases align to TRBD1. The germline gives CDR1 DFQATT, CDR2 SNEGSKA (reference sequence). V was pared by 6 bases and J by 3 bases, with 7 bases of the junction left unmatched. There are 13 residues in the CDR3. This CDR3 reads CSAQGQTKETQYF. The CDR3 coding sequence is TGCAGTGCCCAGGGACAGACAAAAGAGACCCAGTACTTC.

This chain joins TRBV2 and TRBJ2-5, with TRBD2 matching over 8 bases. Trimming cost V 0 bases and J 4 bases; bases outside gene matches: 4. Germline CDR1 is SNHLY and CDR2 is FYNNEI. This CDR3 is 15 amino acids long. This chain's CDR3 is CASSEAGGAGETQYF. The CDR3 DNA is TGTGCCAGCAGTGAAGCCGGGGGGGCTGGAGAGACCCAGTACTTC.

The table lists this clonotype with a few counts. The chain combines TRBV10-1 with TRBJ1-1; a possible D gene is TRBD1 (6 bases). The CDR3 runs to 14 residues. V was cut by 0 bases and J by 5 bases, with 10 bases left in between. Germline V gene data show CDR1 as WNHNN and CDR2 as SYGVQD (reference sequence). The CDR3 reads CASSESRGRTEAFF. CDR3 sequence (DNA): TGCGCCAGCAGTGAGTCGCGGGGGCGGACTGAAGCTTTCTTT.

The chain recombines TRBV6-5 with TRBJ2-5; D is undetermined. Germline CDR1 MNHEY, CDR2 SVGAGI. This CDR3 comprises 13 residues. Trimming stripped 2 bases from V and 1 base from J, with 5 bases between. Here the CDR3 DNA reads TGTGCCAGCAGTTACCGGCCCCAAGAGACCCAGTACTTC. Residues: CASSYRPQETQYF.

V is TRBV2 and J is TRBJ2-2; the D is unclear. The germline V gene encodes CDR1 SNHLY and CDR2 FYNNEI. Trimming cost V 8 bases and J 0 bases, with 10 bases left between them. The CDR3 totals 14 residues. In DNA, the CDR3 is TGTGCCAGCGTTGAAGGGACGAACACCGGGGAGCTGTTTTTT. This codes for CASVEGTNTGELFF.

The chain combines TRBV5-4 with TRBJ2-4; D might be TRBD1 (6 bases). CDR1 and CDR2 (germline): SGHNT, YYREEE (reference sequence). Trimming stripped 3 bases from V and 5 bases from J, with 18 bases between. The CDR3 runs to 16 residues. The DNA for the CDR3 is TGTGCCAGCAGCTCCCCCCCGGGGAAGGGGGAAAACATTCAGTACTTC. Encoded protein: CASSSPPGKGENIQYF.

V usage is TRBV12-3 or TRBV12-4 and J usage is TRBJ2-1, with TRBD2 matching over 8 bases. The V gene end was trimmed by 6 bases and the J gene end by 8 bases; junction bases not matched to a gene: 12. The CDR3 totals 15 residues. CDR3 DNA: TGTGCCAGCAGCCGGGATGGAGCGGGGGCCGATGAGCAGTTCTTC. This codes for CASSRDGAGADEQFF.

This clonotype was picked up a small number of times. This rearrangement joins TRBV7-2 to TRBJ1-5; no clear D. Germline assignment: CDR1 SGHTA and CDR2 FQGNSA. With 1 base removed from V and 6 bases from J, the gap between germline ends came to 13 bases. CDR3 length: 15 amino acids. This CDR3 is CASSLVWAPFQPQHF. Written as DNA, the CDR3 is TGTGCCAGCAGCTTAGTATGGGCCCCTTTTCAGCCCCAGCATTTT.

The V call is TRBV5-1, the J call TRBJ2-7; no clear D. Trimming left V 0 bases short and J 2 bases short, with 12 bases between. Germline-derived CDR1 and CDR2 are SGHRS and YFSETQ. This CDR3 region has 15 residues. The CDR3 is CASSLGGGSPYEQYF. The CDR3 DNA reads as TGCGCCAGCAGCTTGGGGGGTGGTTCACCCTACGAGCAGTACTTC.

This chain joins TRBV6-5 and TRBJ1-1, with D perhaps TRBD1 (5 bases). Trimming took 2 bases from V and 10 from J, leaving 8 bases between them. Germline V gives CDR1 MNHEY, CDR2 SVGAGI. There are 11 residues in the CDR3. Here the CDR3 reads CASSYGGRAFF. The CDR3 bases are TGTGCCAGCAGTTACGGGGGGAGAGCTTTCTTT.

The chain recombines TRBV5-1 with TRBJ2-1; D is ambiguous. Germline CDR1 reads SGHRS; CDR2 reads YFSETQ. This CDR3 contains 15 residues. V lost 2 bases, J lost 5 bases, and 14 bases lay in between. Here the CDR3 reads CASSFSAEVDNEQFF. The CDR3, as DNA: TGCGCCAGCAGCTTCTCGGCTGAGGTAGACAATGAGCAGTTCTTC. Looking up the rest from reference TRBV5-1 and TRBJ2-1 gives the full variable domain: KAGVTQTPRYLIKTRGQQVTLSCSPISGHRSVSWYQQTPGQGLQFLFEYFSETQRNKGNFPGRFSGRQFSNSRSEMNVSTLELGDSALYLCASSFSAEVDNEQFFGPGTRLTVL.

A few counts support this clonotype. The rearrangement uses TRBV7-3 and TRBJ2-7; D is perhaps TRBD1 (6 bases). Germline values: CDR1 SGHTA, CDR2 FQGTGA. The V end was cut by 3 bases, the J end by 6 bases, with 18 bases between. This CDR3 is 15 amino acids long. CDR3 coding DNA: TGTGCCAGCAGCTTGACCCGGGACACCCCTCGCGAGCAGTACTTC. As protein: CASSLTRDTPREQYF.

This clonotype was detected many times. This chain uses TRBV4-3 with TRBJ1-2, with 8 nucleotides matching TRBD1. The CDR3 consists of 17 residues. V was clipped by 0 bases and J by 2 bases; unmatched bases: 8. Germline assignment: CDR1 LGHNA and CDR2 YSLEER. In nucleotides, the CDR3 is TGCGCCAGCAGCCAAGATTGGCAGGGGGCTGTAAACTATGGCTACACCTTC. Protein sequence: CASSQDWQGAVNYGYTF.

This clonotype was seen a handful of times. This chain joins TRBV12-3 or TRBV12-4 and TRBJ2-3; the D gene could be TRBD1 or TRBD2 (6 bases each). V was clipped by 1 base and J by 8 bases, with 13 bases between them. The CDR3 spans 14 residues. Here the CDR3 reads CASSLGSEGGTQYF. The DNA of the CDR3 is TGTGCCAGCAGTTTAGGAAGTGAGGGGGGTACGCAGTATTTT.

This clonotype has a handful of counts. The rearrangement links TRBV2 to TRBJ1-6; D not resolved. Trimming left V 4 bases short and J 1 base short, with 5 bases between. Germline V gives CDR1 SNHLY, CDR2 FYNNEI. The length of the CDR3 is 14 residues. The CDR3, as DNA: TGTGCCAGCAGTGTACGTTCCTATAATTCACCCCTCCACTTT. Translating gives CASSVRSYNSPLHF.

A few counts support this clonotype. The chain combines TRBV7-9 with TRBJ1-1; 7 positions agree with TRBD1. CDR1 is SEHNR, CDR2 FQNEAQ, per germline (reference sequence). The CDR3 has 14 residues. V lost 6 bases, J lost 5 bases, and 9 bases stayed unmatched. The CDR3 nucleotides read TGTGCCAGCAGGTCAGGGGGGCCGGGGACTGAAGCTTTCTTT. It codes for CASRSGGPGTEAFF.

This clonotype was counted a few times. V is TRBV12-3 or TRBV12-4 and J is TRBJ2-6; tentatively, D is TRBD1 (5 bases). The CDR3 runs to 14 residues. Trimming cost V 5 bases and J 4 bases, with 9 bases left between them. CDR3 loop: CASSPGLGANVLTF. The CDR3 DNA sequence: TGTGCCAGCAGTCCAGGGCTGGGGGCCAACGTCCTGACTTTC.

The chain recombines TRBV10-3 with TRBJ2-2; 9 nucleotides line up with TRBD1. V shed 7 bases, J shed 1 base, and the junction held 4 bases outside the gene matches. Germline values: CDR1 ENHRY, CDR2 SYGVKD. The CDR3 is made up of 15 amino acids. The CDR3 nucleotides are TGTGCCATCACTACGGGACAGGGGAACACCGGGGAGCTGTTTTTT. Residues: CAITTGQGNTGELFF.

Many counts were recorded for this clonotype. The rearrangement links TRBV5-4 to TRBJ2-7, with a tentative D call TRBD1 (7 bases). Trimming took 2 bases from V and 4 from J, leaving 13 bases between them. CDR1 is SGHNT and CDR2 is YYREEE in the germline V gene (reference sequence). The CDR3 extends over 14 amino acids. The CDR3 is CASSFGRGRYEQYF. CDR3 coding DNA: TGTGCCAGCAGCTTTGGCAGGGGGAGGTACGAGCAGTACTTC.

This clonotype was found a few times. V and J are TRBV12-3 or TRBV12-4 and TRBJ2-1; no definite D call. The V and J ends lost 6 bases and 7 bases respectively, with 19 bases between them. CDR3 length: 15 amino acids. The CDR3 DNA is TGTGCCAGCAGCCTTAAATGGGTATTTGGGAATGAGCAGTTCTTC. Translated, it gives CASSLKWVFGNEQFF.

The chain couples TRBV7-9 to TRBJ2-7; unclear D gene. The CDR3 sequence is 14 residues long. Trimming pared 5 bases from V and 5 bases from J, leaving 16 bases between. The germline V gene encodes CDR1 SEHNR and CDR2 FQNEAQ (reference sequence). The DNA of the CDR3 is TGTGCCAGCAGCCGCAACGAATGGGCAGACGAGCAGTACTTC. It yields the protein CASSRNEWADEQYF.

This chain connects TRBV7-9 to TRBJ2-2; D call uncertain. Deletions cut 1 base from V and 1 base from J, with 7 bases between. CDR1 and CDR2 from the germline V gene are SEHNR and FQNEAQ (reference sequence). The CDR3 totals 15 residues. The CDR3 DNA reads TGTGCCAGCAGCTTAGAACAGATGAACACCGGGGAGCTGTTTTTT. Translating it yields CASSLEQMNTGELFF.

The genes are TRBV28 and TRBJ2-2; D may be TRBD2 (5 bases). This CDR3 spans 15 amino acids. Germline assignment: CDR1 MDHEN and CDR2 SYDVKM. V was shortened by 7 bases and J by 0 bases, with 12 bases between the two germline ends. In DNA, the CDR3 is TGTGCCAGCACTGACTACAAACCGAACACCGGGGAGCTGTTTTTT. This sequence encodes CASTDYKPNTGELFF.

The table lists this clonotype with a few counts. CDR3 coding DNA: TGCAGTGCTAACAGGGGGAATGAGCAGTTCTTC. This gives the protein CSANRGNEQFF. The chain couples TRBV20-1 to TRBJ2-1; 8 bases are a match to TRBD1. This CDR3 has 11 residues. The trim removed 4 bases at V and 7 bases at J, leaving 0 bases unmatched. Germline CDR1 DFQATT, CDR2 SNEGSKA (reference sequence).

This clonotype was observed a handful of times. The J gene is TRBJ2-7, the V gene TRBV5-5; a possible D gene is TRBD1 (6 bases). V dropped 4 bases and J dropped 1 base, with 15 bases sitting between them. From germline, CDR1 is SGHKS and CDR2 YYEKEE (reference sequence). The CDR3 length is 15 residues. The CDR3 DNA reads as TGTGCCAGCAGCCTGTCCGGGACACCTTCCTACGAGCAGTACTTC. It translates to CASSLSGTPSYEQYF. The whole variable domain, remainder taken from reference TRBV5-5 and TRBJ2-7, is DAGVTQSPTHLIKTRGQQVTLRCSPISGHKSVSWYQQVLGQGPQFIFQYYEKEERGRGNFPDRFSARQFPNYSSELNVNALLLGDSALYLCASSLSGTPSYEQYFGPGTRLTVT.

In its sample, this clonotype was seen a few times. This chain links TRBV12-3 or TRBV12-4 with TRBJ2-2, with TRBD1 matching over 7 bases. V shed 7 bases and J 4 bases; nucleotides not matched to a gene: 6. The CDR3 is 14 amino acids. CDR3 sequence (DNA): TGTGCCAGCACTTACAGGGGATCCACCGGGGAGCTGTTTTTT. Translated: CASTYRGSTGELFF.